This T cell receptor beta chain is from a study of identical twins (dated by TCRdb to about 2016). Regarding the research as a whole: To test whether fetal clonotypes persist, the study used deep sequencing on TCR alpha and beta repertoires from monozygotic twins, unrelated adults of various ages, and cord blood. Replicate twin experiments were performed at different times using different library preparation protocols to rule out contamination.

The CDR3 numbers 11 residues from cysteine through phenylalanine. Only the CDR3 DNA stays, 33 bases, in frame from base 1. As encoded in the germline V gene (reference sequence), CDR1 is DFQATT while CDR2 is SNEGSKA. V loses 3 bases, J loses 7 bases, and the germline ends lie 10 bases apart. The method was 5' RACE. Sequenced using an Illumina HiSeq 2000. A universal primer binding site was added through template switching, and the final cDNA carried a unique molecular identifier so that TCR cDNA molecules could be counted accurately. Specific primers in the conserved constant-segment region were used to synthesize first-strand cDNA for TCR alpha and beta chains. To control for contamination, every cDNA library carried two barcodes: a SMART-Mk sample barcode plus Illumina barcodes. TruSeq adapter sequences and Illumina sample barcodes were added in two successive PCR steps. The TCR alpha and beta cDNA libraries were sequenced on the Illumina HiSeq platform using custom primers. As for the original processing: Unique molecular identifiers were extracted from raw reads with MiGEC, and CDR3 positions were determined with MiXCR. For each individual, recombination models were inferred using an EM algorithm with the repgenHMM and IGoR tools. The tcR package in R was used for shared clonotype analysis, with sharing normalized by the product of cloneset sizes. To study raw recombination free of thymic and clonal selection effects, out-of-frame nonproductive sequences were analyzed. TCRdb's own reprocessing of the public reads used fastp at Q25 and MiXCR and kept productive beta chains. Each record represents a unique CDR3 protein, reported with the most common genes and DNA among its rows. In this record, the V and J calls reflect TCRdb's handling and not the investigators' own analysis. The sample table records about 790,000 distinct CDR3 sequences; roughly 20% of these occur just once. The top ten clonotypes cover under 15% of the sample.

The research as a whole found: Excess twin sharing in beta out-of-frame sequences was weaker because fewer shared sequences lowered the signal-to-noise ratio. Abundant cord blood beta clonotypes carried fewer insertions; young adult naive repertoires showed a weaker similar trend, while memory repertoires showed none. Because the same donors could not be followed over many years, the conclusions relied on cross-sectional statistical analysis. Compared with coincidental sharing between unrelated individuals, out-of-frame TCR alpha sequences shared between twins showed an excess of sequences with low generation probability. Out-of-frame TCR alpha sharing in monozygotic twins was systematically underestimated by recombination models, whereas sharing between unrelated individuals was in agreement with the recombination models. Zero-insertion analyses could be partly confounded by invariant T cells such as MAIT and iNKT, though diverse VJ usage argued against such confounding for most clonotypes.

Every donor in the study was a healthy Caucasian. Three pairs of female monozygotic twins, all aged about 18 to 30 years, made up the twin cohort. Peripheral blood mononuclear cells were the source from which RNA for the TCR libraries was isolated. Points on this clonotype: Its antigen is unknown. Base quality data are lacking; no much larger clone is found one base away.

The same sample was also studied in work on T cells expressing NK-cell markers. The second study's authors report: Three sorted T-cell subsets (CD3+CD56+NKG2C+, CD3+CD56+NKG2C- and CD3+CD56-NKG2C+) from roughly 8 donors had their TCR beta-chain repertoires profiled. Among the eight sequenced donors, only one was HCMV-seronegative, while the other seven were HCMV-seropositive. In several experiments an anti-gammadeltaTCR antibody was added to restrict sorting to alphabetaTCR-expressing T cells. In 5 to 7 donors, the dominant CD3+CD56+NKG2C+ clonotypes were found to rank among the top 10 CD8+ clonotypes and to make up about 1.0-7.5% of CD8+ T cells. Those dominant clonotypes were again the most abundant among CD3+CD56-NKG2C+ cells in a handful of donors, at about 25-65%. Whether the expanded NKG2C-expressing T cell clones were specific for HCMV antigens remained unclear. All eight donors whose samples were sequenced were randomly selected healthy volunteers, three of them men and five women. HCMV serostatus was determined by detecting HCMV-specific IgG in serum with a commercial ELISA kit. For over five donors, bulk peripheral blood T-cell repertoires were also sequenced from unsorted PBMC. Reads were demultiplexed and grouped by UMI with MIGEC, and clonotypes were assembled and quantified with MiTCR. To exclude erroneous sequences, any TCR cDNA sequence not supported by at least two reads was discarded. Downstream repertoire analysis used the tcR package, and clonotypes were matched across fractions by CDR3 nucleotide sequence plus V segment. VDJmatch was used to annotate antigen specificity against VDJdb, with one amino acid substitution in CDR3 permitted.

The sequenced sample consisted of PBMCs. The chain is assembled from TRBV20-1 and TRBJ2-7; TRBD1 is possibly the D segment (5 matching bases). The receptor's source is a woman under 30 in good health. The base sequence is TGCAGTGCTAGCAGGGTCGGGGAGCAGTACTTC. Translation gives CSASRVGEQYF.